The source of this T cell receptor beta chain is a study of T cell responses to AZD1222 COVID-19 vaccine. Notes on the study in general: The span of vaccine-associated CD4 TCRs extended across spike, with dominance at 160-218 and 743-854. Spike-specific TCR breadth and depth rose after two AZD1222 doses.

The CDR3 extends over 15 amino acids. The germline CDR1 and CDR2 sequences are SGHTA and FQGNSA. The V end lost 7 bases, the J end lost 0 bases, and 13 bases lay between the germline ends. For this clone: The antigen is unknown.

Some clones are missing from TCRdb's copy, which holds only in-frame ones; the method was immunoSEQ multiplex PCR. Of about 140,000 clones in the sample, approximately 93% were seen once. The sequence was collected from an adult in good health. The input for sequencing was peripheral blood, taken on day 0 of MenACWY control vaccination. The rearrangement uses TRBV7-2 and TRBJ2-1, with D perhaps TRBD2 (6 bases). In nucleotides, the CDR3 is TGTGCCAGCAAAAGGGACTCCGGCTCCTACAATGAGCAGTTCTTC. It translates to CASKRDSGSYNEQFF.